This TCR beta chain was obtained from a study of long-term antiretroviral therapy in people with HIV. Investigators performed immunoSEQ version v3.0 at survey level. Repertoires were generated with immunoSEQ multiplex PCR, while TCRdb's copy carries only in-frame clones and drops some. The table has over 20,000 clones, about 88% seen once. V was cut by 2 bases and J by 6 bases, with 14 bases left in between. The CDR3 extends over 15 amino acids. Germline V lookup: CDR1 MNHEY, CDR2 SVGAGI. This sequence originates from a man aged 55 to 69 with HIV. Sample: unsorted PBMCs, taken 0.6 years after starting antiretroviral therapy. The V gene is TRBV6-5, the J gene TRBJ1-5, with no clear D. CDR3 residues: CASSYNPRGGQPQHF. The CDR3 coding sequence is TGTGCCAGCAGTTACAATCCCCGGGGAGGTCAGCCCCAGCATTTT.